The TCR beta chain under discussion was sequenced for a study of blood T cell repertoires in COVID-19. Study context: T cells, B-cell-depleted T cells, or PBMCs supplied cDNA or gDNA.

Original processing notes: It was from reference gene primer amplification that nucleated cell counts were estimated. Sequencing used immunoSEQ multiplex PCR; TCRdb keeps in-frame clones, though not all of them. The DNA was the basis for D and trimming; V, J and clone size are from that table. Found here are 150,000 or so clones, around 80% of them singletons; the top ten hold 10% to 15%. In germline, CDR1 is KGHSH, CDR2 LQKENI. The CDR3 is 14 amino acids. The V and J ends lost 3 bases and 8 bases, in that order; junction bases with no gene match: 9. The participants were between roughly 18 and 100 years old and came from about two dozen US areas. For recovered donors of Cohort 3, there were two negative PCRs, clearance, or symptom resolution.

This sequence joins TRBV18 and TRBJ1-2; TRBD1 matches at 7 bases. This receptor was taken from a woman aged 55-69 years who had recovered from COVID-19. Sequencing was carried out using PBMCs or T cells enriched from blood (not recorded which). CDR3 nucleotide sequence: TGTGCCAGCTCACCCGACAGGGCAACTCAAGGCTACACCTTC. The encoded protein is CASSPDRATQGYTF.